This T cell receptor beta chain appears in the sequencing data of a study of T cells in Graves' hyperthyroidism and ophthalmopathy. TCR beta CDR3 region amplification was performed from RNA transcripts. RT-PCR in the first round (using the HTBI primer set) targeted the TCR CDR3. TCRdb itself ran the multiplex PCR reads through MiXCR, one entry per CDR3 protein. The top ten clones hold almost 8% of a sample with about 290,000 distinct CDR3 sequences, approximately 12% of them seen once. V lost 6 bases, J lost 3 bases, and 14 bases lay in between. The CDR3 is made up of 15 amino acids. Comment on this clonotype: Its cognate antigen is unknown.

Fresh peripheral blood, 10 ml, yielded the PBMCs. Study findings and constraints: In validation, the model predicted ophthalmopathy. These predictions came a median roughly six months before onset.

Material for sequencing was blood. The V and J genes are TRBV12-3 or TRBV12-4 and TRBJ2-2; possible D gene TRBD2, 6 bases. This TCR derives from a woman in her twenties or thirties with Graves' hyperthyroidism that later progressed to Graves' ophthalmopathy. This CDR3 is CASSSPGEDTGELFF. CDR3 coding DNA: TGTGCCAGCAGCTCCCCGGGAGAGGACACCGGGGAGCTGTTTTTT.